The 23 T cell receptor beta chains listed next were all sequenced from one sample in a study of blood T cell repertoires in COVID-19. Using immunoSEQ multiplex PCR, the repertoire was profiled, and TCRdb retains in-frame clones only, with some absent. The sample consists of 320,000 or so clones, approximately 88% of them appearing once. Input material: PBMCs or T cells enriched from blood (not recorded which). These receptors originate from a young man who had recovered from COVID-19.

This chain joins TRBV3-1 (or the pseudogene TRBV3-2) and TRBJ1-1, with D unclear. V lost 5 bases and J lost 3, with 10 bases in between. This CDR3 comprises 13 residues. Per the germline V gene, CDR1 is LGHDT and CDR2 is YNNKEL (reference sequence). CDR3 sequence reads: CASSWPGDTEAFF. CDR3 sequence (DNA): TGTGCCAGCAGCTGGCCCGGGGACACTGAAGCTTTCTTT.

The CDR3 DNA reads as TGTGCCAGCAGCAAATATGCTTTCTTT. It codes for CASSKYAFF. The V gene is TRBV21-1, the J gene TRBJ1-1. TRBV21-1 is a known pseudogene. This CDR3 is built from 9 residues.

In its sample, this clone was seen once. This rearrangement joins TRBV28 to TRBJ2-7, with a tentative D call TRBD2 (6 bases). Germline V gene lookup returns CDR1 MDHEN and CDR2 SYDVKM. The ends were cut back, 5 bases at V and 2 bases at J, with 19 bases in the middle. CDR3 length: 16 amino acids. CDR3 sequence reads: CASSELSGLQPYEQYF. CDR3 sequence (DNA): TGTGCCAGCAGTGAACTTAGCGGACTACAACCCTACGAGCAGTACTTC.

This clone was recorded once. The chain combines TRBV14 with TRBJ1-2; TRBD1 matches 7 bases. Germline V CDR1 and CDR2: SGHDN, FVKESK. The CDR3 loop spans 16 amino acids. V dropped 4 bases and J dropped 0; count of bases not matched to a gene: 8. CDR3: CASSRRGQHTNYGYTF. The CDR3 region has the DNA TGTGCCAGCAGCCGTAGGGGACAGCATACTAACTATGGCTACACCTTC.

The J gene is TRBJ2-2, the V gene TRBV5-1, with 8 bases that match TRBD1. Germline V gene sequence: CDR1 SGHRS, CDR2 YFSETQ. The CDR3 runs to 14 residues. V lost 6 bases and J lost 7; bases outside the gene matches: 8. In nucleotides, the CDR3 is TGCGCCAGCACAAGCAGGGGGCAGGTCGGGGAGCTGTTTTTT. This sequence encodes CASTSRGQVGELFF.

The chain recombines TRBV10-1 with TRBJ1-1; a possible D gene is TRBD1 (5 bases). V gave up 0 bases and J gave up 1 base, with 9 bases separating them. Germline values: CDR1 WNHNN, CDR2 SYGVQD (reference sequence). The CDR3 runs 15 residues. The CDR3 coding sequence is TGCGCCAGCAGTGAGTCGGGGCAGGGGAACACTGAAGCTTTCTTT. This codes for CASSESGQGNTEAFF.

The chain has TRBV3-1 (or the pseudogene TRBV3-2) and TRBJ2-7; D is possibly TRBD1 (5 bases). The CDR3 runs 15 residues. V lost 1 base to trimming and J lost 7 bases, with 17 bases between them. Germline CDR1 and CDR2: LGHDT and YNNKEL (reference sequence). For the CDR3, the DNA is TGTGCCAGCAGCCAAGGGGATTTGTATGGGGCTGAGCAGTACTTC. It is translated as CASSQGDLYGAEQYF.

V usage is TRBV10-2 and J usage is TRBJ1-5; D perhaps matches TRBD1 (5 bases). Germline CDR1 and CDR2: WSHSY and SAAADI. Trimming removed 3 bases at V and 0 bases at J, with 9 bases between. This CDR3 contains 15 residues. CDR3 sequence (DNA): TGCGCCAGCAGTGAACAGGCCTATAGCAATCAGCCCCAGCATTTT. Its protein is CASSEQAYSNQPQHF.

CDR3 protein: CASSLPLRPYEQYF. CDR3 DNA: TGTGCCAGCAGCTTACCTTTGAGGCCCTACGAGCAGTACTTC. The chain links TRBV7-2 to TRBJ2-7, with D unclear. Trimming removed 2 bases at V and 2 bases at J, with 10 bases between. Germline V gene data show CDR1 as SGHTA and CDR2 as FQGNSA. CDR3 length: 14 amino acids. The whole variable domain, remainder taken from reference TRBV7-2 and TRBJ2-7, is GAGVSQSPSNKVTEKGKDVELRCDPISGHTALYWYRQSLGQGLEFLIYFQGNSAPDKSGLPSDRFSAERTGGSVSTLTIQRTQQEDSAVYLCASSLPLRPYEQYFGPGTRLTVT.

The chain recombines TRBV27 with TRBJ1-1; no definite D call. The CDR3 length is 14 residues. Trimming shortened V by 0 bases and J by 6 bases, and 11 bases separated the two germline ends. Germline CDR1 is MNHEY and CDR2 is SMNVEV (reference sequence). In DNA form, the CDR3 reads TGTGCCAGCAGTTTATCGTCGGGTAACGCTGAAGCTTTCTTT. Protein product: CASSLSSGNAEAFF.

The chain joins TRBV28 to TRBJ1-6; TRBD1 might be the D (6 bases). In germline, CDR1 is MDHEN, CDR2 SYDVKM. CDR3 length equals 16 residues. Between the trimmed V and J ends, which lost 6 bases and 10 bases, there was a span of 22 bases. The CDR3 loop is CASSPSGGARGSPLHF. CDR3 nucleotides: TGTGCCAGCAGCCCCTCCGGGGGGGCGCGGGGCTCACCCCTCCACTTT.

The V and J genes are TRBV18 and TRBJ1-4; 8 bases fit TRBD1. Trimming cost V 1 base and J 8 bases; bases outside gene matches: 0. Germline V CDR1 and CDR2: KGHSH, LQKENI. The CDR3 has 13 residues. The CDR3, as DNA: TGTGCCAGCTCACCACGACAGGGGGAAAAACTGTTTTTT. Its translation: CASSPRQGEKLFF.

The CDR3 DNA follows: TGTGCCAGCAGCCCAGGGGCAACTAATGAAAAACTGTTTTTT. Residues: CASSPGATNEKLFF. The chain has TRBV5-4 and TRBJ1-4; D may be TRBD1 (6 bases). Germline V lookup: CDR1 SGHNT, CDR2 YYREEE (reference sequence). The CDR3 sequence is 14 residues long. With 4 bases removed from V and 0 bases from J, the gap between germline ends came to 7 bases.

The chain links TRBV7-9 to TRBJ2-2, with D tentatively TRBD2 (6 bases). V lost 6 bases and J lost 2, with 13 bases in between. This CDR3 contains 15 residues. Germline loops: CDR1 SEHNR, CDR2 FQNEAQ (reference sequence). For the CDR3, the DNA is TGTGCCAGCAGGTTTGGGACTTTAAACACCGGGGAGCTGTTTTTT. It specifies CASRFGTLNTGELFF.

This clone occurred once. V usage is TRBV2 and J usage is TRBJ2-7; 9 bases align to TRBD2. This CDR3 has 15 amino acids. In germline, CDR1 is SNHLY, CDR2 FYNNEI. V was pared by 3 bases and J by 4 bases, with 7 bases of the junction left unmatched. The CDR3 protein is CASSDDGGGVYEQYF. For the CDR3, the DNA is TGTGCCAGCAGTGATGATGGCGGGGGGGTTTACGAGCAGTACTTC.

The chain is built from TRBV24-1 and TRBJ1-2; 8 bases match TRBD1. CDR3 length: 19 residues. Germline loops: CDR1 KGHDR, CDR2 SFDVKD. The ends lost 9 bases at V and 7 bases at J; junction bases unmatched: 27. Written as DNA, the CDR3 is TGTGCCACCCCCATCCTCCCGGGGAGCCTTGGACAGGGAGAGGGTGGCTACACCTTC. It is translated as CATPILPGSLGQGEGGYTF.

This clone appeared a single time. The CDR3 sequence is CASSLRGGRETQYF. The DNA of the CDR3 is TGTGCCAGCAGCTTAAGGGGGGGCCGCGAGACCCAGTACTTC. The rearrangement links TRBV5-4 to TRBJ2-5; TRBD2 is a possible D gene (7 bases). Between the trimmed V and J ends, which lost 2 bases and 5 bases, there was a span of 13 bases. This CDR3 region has 14 residues. Germline V gene data show CDR1 as SGHNT and CDR2 as YYREEE (reference sequence).

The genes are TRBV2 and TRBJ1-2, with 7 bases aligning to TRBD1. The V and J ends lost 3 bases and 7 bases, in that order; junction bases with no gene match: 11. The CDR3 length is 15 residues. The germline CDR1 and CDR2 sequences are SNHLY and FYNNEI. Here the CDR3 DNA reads TGTGCCAGCAGTGAGGGGGGACAGCCGGTTGTTGGCTACACCTTC. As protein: CASSEGGQPVVGYTF.

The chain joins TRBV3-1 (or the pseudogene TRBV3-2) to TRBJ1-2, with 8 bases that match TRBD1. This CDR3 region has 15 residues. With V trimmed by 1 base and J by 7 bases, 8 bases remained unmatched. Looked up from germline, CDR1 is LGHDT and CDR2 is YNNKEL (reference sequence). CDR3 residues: CASSQVSQGAGGYTF. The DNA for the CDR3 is TGTGCCAGCAGCCAAGTGTCCCAGGGGGCGGGTGGCTACACCTTC.

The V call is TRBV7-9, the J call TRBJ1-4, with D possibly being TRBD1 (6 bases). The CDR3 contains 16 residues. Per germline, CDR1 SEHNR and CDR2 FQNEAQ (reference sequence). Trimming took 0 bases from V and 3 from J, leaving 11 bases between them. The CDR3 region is CASSLAGARANEKLFF. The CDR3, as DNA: TGTGCCAGCAGCTTAGCGGGGGCCAGGGCTAATGAAAAACTGTTTTTT.

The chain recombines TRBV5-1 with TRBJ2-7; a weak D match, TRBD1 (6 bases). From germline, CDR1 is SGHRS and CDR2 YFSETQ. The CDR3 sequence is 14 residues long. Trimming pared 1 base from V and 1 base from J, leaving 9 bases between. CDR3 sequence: CASSLYTGSYEQYF. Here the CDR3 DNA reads TGCGCCAGCAGCTTGTACACAGGGTCCTACGAGCAGTACTTC.

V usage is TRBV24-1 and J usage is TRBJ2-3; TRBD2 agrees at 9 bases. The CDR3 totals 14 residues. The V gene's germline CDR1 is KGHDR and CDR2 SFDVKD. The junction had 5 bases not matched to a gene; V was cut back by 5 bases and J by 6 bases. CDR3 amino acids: CATSGGGARDTQYF. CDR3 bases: TGTGCCACCAGTGGCGGGGGGGCCCGTGATACGCAGTATTTT.

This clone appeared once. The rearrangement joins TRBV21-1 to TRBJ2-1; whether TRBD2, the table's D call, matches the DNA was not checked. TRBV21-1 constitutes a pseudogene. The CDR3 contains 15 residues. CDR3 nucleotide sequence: TGTGCCAGCAGCTGTGGGGTAGCGAACTACAATGAGCAGTTCTTC. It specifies CASSCGVANYNEQFF.